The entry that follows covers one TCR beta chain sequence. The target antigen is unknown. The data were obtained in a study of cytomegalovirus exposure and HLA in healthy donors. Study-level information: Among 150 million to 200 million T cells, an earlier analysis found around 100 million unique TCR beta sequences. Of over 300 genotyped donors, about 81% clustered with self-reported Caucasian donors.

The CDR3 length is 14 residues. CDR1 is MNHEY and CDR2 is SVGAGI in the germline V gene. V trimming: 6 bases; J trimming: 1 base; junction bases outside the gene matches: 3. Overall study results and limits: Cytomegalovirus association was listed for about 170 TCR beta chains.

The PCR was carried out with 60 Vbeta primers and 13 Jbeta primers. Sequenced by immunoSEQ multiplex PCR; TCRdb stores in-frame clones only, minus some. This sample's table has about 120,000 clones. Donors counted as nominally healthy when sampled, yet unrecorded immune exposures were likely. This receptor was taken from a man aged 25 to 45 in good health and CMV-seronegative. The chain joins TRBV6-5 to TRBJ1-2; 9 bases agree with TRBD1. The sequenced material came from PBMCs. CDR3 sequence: CASSRQGDNYGYTF. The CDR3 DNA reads TGTGCCAGCAGCCGACAGGGGGATAACTATGGCTACACCTTC.